This entry concerns a single TCR beta chain. Its antigen is not known. The junction had 9 bases not matched to a gene; V was cut back by 7 bases and J by 4 bases. Germline assignment: CDR1 MNHEY and CDR2 SMNVEV (reference sequence). The CDR3 has 15 amino acids. The protocol was immunoSEQ multiplex PCR, while the TCRdb copy is restricted to in-frame clones and leaves out a portion. The sample consists of 2 million to 3 million clones, just over 90% of them appearing once. The source of the sample is a study of shared clonotypes between healthy human individuals. The study, taken as a whole, reports: Non-shared clonotypes were found to have lower generation probabilities than the clonotypes that were shared by all four of the sorted-subset donors. Naive subsets tended to show greater estimated richness than memory subsets.

The specimen was naive CD4+ T cells sorted from blood. Specified subset: CD45RA+ positively selected. The origin of this receptor is a man aged 18 to 30 in good health. The rearrangement links TRBV27 to TRBJ2-2, with 7 bases identical to TRBD1. The CDR3 DNA reads TGTGCCAGCAACTACGGGGCAGGGGGCACCGGGGAGCTGTTTTTT. Translating it yields CASNYGAGGTGELFF.